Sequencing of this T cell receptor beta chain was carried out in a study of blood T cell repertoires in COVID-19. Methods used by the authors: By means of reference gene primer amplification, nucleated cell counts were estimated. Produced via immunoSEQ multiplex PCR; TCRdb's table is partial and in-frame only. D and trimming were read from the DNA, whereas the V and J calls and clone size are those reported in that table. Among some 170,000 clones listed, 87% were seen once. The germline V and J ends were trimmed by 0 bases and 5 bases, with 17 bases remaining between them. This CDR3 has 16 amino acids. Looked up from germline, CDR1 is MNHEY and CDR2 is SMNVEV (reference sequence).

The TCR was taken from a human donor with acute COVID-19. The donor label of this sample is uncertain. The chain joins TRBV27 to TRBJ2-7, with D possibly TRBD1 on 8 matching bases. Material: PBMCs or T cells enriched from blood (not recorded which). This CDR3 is CASSLSYLTGGDEQYF. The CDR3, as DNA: TGTGCCAGCAGTTTATCCTACCTCACAGGGGGGGACGAGCAGTACTTC.